The present T cell receptor (beta chain) was sequenced within a study of STAT5B mutations in CD4+ large granular lymphocyte leukemia. The study's findings and limits: 8/27 top patient clones versus 2/35 control clones were TRBV06-family.

As to this clone: No antigen is known for it.

The CDR3 sequence is 15 residues long. Germline lookup yields CDR1 MGHRA and CDR2 YSYEKL. The germline V and J ends were trimmed by 3 bases and 4 bases, with 12 bases remaining between them. TCRdb keeps only in-frame clones here, not all; method: immunoSEQ multiplex PCR. The top ten hold less than 5% of the sample, which has tens of thousands of clones, around three quarters seen once. The receptor was isolated from a human donor in good health. The chain recombines TRBV4-1 with TRBJ2-2; TRBD1 or TRBD2 may be the D gene (5 bases each). Sequenced sample: CD4+ T cells from blood buffy coats. The chain's CDR3 is CASSHSKGPTGELFF. CDR3 DNA: TGCGCCAGCAGCCATAGCAAGGGACCCACCGGGGAGCTGTTTTTT.